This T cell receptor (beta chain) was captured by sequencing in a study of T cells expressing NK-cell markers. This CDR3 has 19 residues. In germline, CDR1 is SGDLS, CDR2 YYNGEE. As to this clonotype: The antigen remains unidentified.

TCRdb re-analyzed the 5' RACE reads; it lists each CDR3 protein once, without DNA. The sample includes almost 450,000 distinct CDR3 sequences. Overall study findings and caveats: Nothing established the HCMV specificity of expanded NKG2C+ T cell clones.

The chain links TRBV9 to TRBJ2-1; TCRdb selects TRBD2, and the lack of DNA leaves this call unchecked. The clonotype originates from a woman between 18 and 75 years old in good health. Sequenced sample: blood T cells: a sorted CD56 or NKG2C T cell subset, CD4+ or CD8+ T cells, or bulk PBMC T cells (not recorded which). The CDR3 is CASSVEGTSGRVNRNEQFF. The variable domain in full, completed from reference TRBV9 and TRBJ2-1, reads DSGVTQTPKHLITATGQRVTLRCSPRSGDLSVYWYQQSLDQGLQFLIQYYNGEERAKGNILERFSAQQFPDLHSELNLSSLELGDSALYFCASSVEGTSGRVNRNEQFFGPGTRLTVL.